These T cell receptor beta chains were read from a single sample in a study of Tregs in tolerant kidney transplant recipients. Assay used: immunoSEQ multiplex PCR; TCRdb lists only in-frame clones, some missing. Of over 60,000 clones in the sample, about four fifths were seen once. Sequencing was carried out using CD4+ T cells from blood. Receptor source: a human donor in good health. CDR3s leave out the opening cysteine and the closing phenylalanine or tryptophan. The D gene is left open where the match is weak.

D: NA
V: TRBV7-3
length: 15
CDR3: ASSPTGSLSGANVLT

D: NA
V: TRBV5-1
length: 11
CDR3: ASSATLNTEAF

D: TRBD1
V: TRBV19
length: 12
CDR3: ASTQDRAYTEAF

D: TRBD2
V: TRBV5-1
length: 15
CDR3: ASSLATSGSSYNEQF

D: NA
V: TRBV6-1
length: 10
CDR3: ASYVPHQPQH

D: NA
V: TRBV21-1
length: 15
CDR3: ASSKQKGTGIQETQY

D: NA
V: TRBV7-2
length: 13
CDR3: ASRPARGRTDTQY

D: NA
V: TRBV9
length: 12
CDR3: ASSVARHTDTQY

D: TRBD1
V: TRBV28
length: 11
CDR3: ASSLTGGYGYT

D: NA
V: TRBV7-9
length: 9
CDR3: ASSNHYEQY

D: TRBD1
V: TRBV5-1
length: 14
CDR3: ASSRDSLSGANVLT

D: TRBD1
V: TRBV7-2
length: 12
CDR3: ASSLDRAKTEAF

D: TRBD2
V: TRBV27
length: 15
CDR3: ASSLFGSSGRGYEQY

D: NA
V: TRBV10-1
length: 14
CDR3: ASSDALYGPDYEQY

D: NA
V: TRBV4-3
length: 13
CDR3: ASSQVSRGSNEQF

D: NA
V: TRBV18
length: 10
CDR3: ASSRRNEKLF

D: NA
V: TRBV5-1
length: 12
CDR3: ASSLGQGDYGYT

D: NA
V: TRBV19
length: 14
CDR3: ASSIFGAASNQPQH

D: TRBD1
V: TRBV19
length: 17
CDR3: ASSMYGLGTGNLPYGYT

D: NA
V: TRBV7-3
length: 14
CDR3: ASSLGAPGSADTQY

D: NA
V: TRBV30
length: 10
CDR3: AWSGGYSPLH

D: NA
V: TRBV30
length: 11
CDR3: AWSVRQYNEQF

D: NA
V: TRBV6-1
length: 12
CDR3: ASSEVGVAGELF

D: NA
V: TRBV25-1
length: 10
CDR3: ASVASGGGYT

D: NA
V: TRBV4-1
length: 18
CDR3: ASSQAGGGGWATQRPGYT

D: NA
V: TRBV10-3
length: 12
CDR3: AISRTGRDSPLH

D: NA
V: TRBV10-3
length: 12
CDR3: ASQPSVPTSGYT

D: NA
V: TRBV7-9
length: 13
CDR3: ASSPLWVLHNEQF

D: TRBD2
V: TRBV15
length: 16
CDR3: ATSRGLTAGGQEETQY

D: NA
V: TRBV6-4
length: 12
CDR3: AVSFGGDLNEAF

D: NA
V: TRBV20-1
length: 9
CDR3: SAREGAEAF

D: TRBD1
V: TRBV2
length: 11
CDR3: ASRDTGDYGYT

D: NA
V: TRBV19
length: 13
CDR3: ASRLRDGSNYGYT

D: TRBD2
V: TRBV7-8
length: 13
CDR3: ASSPISGRANYNV

D: TRBD1
V: TRBV2
length: 14
CDR3: ASRGGTASANYGYT

D: NA
V: TRBV27
length: 13
CDR3: ASSLNLISSYEQY

D: NA
V: TRBV5-1
length: 12
CDR3: ASSSRAGGTEAF

D: TRBD2
V: TRBV10-3
length: 14
CDR3: AISESASGATGELF

D: NA
V: TRBV28
length: 12
CDR3: ASSLNSLNQPQH

D: TRBD2
V: TRBV5-1
length: 11
CDR3: ASSLAGGPSGY

D: TRBD1
V: TRBV10-3
length: 15
CDR3: AISDGFGTGGGETQY

D: NA
V: TRBV1
length: 12
CDR3: TSSQPPKCGEQY

D: TRBD1
V: TRBV19
length: 11
CDR3: ASSIRGGAGYT

D: TRBD2
V: TRBV7-3
length: 14
CDR3: ASSFRGSGRYNEQF

D: TRBD1
V: TRBV7-8
length: 16
CDR3: ASSLGRQGALGANVLT

D: TRBD2
V: TRBV4-1
length: 13
CDR3: ASRRLARSTGELF

D: NA
V: TRBV19
length: 13
CDR3: ASSFDPGAGQPQH

D: NA
V: TRBV7-9
length: 12
CDR3: ASSLPSRFWGYT

D: NA
V: TRBV7-9
length: 14
CDR3: ASSLEGLVNTGELF

D: NA
V: TRBV30
length: 14
CDR3: AWSLKDPWANTEAF

D: NA
V: TRBV5-1
length: 14
CDR3: ASSFGTEVSGNTIY

D: NA
V: TRBV11-3
length: 11
CDR3: ASSLDRSYEQY

D: NA
V: TRBV7-2
length: 13
CDR3: ASSLLLAATDTQY

D: NA
V: TRBV5-1
length: 12
CDR3: ASSLPRETGELF

D: NA
V: TRBV18
length: 16
CDR3: ASSPVAAASSYNSPLH

D: NA
V: TRBV7-2
length: 12
CDR3: ASSPAQGVVSYT

D: NA
V: TRBV13
length: 7
CDR3: ASTRNRG

D: TRBD1
V: TRBV9
length: 15
CDR3: ASSLYSGTGLGKEQF

D: TRBD1
V: TRBV6-6
length: 12
CDR3: ASRAFDRVYGYT

D: TRBD2
V: TRBV5-1
length: 16
CDR3: ASSIRPLAGGPYNEQF